Following are 9 T cell receptor beta chains from one sample sequenced in a study of read filtering for tumor transcriptome and immune sequencing. This library used roughly 400 ng RNA and molecular barcoded adaptors spanning alpha/delta and beta/gamma chains. TCRdb reanalysed the reads using MiXCR and keeps one entry per CDR3 protein. The sample lists 45,000 to 55,000 distinct CDR3 sequences, approximately 18% seen once, with 15% in the top ten. Specimen: a population of CD138-negative cells sorted from bone marrow. The receptor set was obtained from a donor aged 40 or over with multiple myeloma.

This clonotype has ten or more counts. V and J are TRBV4-1 and TRBJ1-2, with D maybe TRBD1 (6 bases). The CDR3 is 16 residues long. Germline CDR1 and CDR2: MGHRA and YSYEKL. V was pared by 3 bases and J by 8 bases, with 22 bases between. The CDR3 region is CASSHTPSGALGGYTF. DNA of the CDR3: TGCGCCAGCAGCCACACCCCCTCAGGGGCGCTGGGGGGCTACACCTTC.

About this clonotype itself: A read error may be the cause here, since a much bigger clone is one base away. Here the CDR3 omits its conserved ending phenylalanine or tryptophan, so a read error is the likely source. J is TRBJ2-5 and V is TRBV5-1; possibly TRBD2 for D (5 bases). The germline V gene encodes CDR1 SGHRS and CDR2 YFSETQ. The CDR3 covers 13 residues. Trimming removed 2 bases from V and 0 bases from J, with 5 bases in between. CDR3 DNA sequence: TGCGCCAGCAGCTTCGGGGACCAAGAGACCCAGTACGTC. The encoded protein is CASSFGDQETQYV.

This clonotype is categorized as medium-sized (0.01 to 0.1%). The genes are TRBV11-3 and TRBJ2-1; 8 nucleotides match TRBD1. CDR1 is SGHNT and CDR2 is YENEEA in the germline V gene. This CDR3 region has 17 residues. V shed 5 bases and J 6 bases; nucleotides not matched to a gene: 15. The CDR3 nucleotides read TGTGCCAGCAGCCCCGGGACAGGCGGCGGGTGGCGCAATGAGCAGTTCTTC. It yields the protein CASSPGTGGGWRNEQFF.

The table lists this clonotype with many counts. The rearrangement links TRBV6-2 or TRBV6-3 to TRBJ2-4; D may be TRBD1 (6 bases). CDR1 is MNHEY and CDR2 is SVGEGT in the germline V gene. V was pared by 6 bases and J by 1 base, with 10 bases between. The CDR3 is 14 residues long. CDR3 coding DNA: TGTGCCAGCAGGGAAGGGGGTGCCAAAAACATTCAGTACTTC. Its translation: CASREGGAKNIQYF.

This clonotype was observed many times. The J gene is TRBJ1-5, the V gene TRBV28; D is perhaps TRBD1 (6 bases). V was trimmed by 6 bases and J by 7 bases, leaving 16 bases between them. CDR3 length equals 14 residues. CDR1 is MDHEN and CDR2 is SYDVKM in the germline V gene. CDR3 sequence: CASSPSQGLQPQHF. CDR3 coding DNA: TGTGCCAGCAGCCCTTCGCAGGGGTTACAGCCCCAGCATTTT.

This clonotype came up many times. The V gene is TRBV11-2, the J gene TRBJ2-5; 10 nucleotides match TRBD2. The CDR3 spans 14 residues. V trimming: 3 bases; J trimming: 3 bases; junction bases outside the gene matches: 1. Looked up from germline, CDR1 is SGHAT and CDR2 is FQNNGV. DNA of the CDR3: TGTGCCAGCAGCTTTAGCGGGAGGAAAGAGACCCAGTACTTC. Amino acids: CASSFSGRKETQYF.

This clonotype has at least ten counts. The V gene is TRBV12-3 or TRBV12-4, the J gene TRBJ2-1; D is possibly TRBD1 (6 bases). The CDR3 consists of 13 residues. V lost 7 bases and J 9 bases, leaving 16 bases between the germline ends. In DNA form, the CDR3 reads TGTGCCAGCACCCGAATAACAGGGAGTGAGCAGTTCTTC. Encoded protein: CASTRITGSEQFF.

This clonotype was counted only a few times. The chain has TRBV2 and TRBJ1-1; D unclear. The CDR3 totals 13 residues. Trimming removed 4 bases from V and 1 base from J, with 7 bases in between. Germline CDR1 SNHLY, CDR2 FYNNEI. Here the CDR3 DNA reads TGTGCCAGCAGTGTCGTAACGAACACTGAAGCTTTCTTT. Translated: CASSVVTNTEAFF. The entire variable domain, with the rest obtained from reference TRBV2 and TRBJ1-1, is as follows: EPEVTQTPSHQVTQMGQEVILRCVPISNHLYFYWYRQILGQKVEFLVSFYNNEISEKSEIFDDQFSVERPDGSNFTLKIRSTKLEDSAMYFCASSVVTNTEAFFGQGTRLTVV.

The chain couples TRBV4-2 to TRBJ1-2; D gene uncertain. The CDR3 extends over 15 amino acids. CDR1 is LGHNA, CDR2 YNFKEQ, per germline. V lost 2 bases and J 3 bases, leaving 13 bases between the germline ends. The CDR3: CASSQNAVHHYGYTF. The CDR3 nucleotides are TGTGCCAGCAGCCAAAATGCAGTTCATCACTATGGCTACACCTTC.